Reported below is one T cell receptor beta chain. Its antigen is not identified. This entry belongs to a study of shared clonotypes between healthy human individuals. Study overall: The composition of the donors was a couple of women and a few men aged 18 to 49.

Cells designated naive CD8 were CD45RO-negative and were positively selected for CCR7, with terminally differentiated effector memory CD45RA+ cells excluded. Study-level results: Non-shared clonotypes had lower generation probabilities than clonotypes shared by all four sorted-subset donors.

In the sorted-subset replicate PCRs, 150 to 250 ng DNA, 30,000 or so T cell genomes, was used. Sequenced by immunoSEQ multiplex PCR; TCRdb stores in-frame clones only, minus some. The profile shows around 1,900,000 clones, approximately 92% of them singletons. The sample taken for sequencing was naive CD8+ T cells from PBMCs. The TCR sequence derives from a young man in good health. Some clones in this sample may be carry-over from other donors' samples.

The CDR3 here is CASSDRASELYGYTF. In DNA, the CDR3 is TGTGCCAGCAGTGACCGGGCATCGGAGCTCTATGGCTACACCTTC. The chain is built from TRBV2 and TRBJ1-2; no firm D call. The germline CDR1 and CDR2 sequences are SNHLY and FYNNEI. The CDR3 has 15 residues. Between the trimmed V and J ends, which lost 3 bases and 4 bases, there was a span of 15 bases.